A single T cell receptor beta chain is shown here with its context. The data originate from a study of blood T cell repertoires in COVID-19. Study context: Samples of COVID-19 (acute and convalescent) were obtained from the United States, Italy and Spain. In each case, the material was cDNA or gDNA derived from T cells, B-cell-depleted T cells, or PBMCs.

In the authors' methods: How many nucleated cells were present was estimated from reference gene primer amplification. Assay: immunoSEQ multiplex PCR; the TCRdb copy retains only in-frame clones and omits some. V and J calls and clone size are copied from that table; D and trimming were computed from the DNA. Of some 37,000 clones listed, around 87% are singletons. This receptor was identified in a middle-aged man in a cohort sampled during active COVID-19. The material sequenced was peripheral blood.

This CDR3 is CASGPGAGSSYNEQFF. CDR3 DNA sequence: TGTGCTAGTGGCCCTGGGGCGGGGAGCTCCTACAATGAGCAGTTCTTC. This chain connects TRBV12-5 to TRBJ2-1; a possible D gene is TRBD2 (6 bases). Trimming pared 6 bases from V and 0 bases from J, leaving 15 bases between. The CDR3 has 16 residues. Germline loops: CDR1 LGHNT, CDR2 FRNRAP. The variable domain in full, completed from reference TRBV12-5 and TRBJ2-1, reads DARVTQTPRHKVTEMGQEVTMRCQPILGHNTVFWYRQTMMQGLELLAYFRNRAPLDDSGMPKDRFSAEMPDATLATLKIQPSEPRDSAVYFCASGPGAGSSYNEQFFGPGTRLTVL.